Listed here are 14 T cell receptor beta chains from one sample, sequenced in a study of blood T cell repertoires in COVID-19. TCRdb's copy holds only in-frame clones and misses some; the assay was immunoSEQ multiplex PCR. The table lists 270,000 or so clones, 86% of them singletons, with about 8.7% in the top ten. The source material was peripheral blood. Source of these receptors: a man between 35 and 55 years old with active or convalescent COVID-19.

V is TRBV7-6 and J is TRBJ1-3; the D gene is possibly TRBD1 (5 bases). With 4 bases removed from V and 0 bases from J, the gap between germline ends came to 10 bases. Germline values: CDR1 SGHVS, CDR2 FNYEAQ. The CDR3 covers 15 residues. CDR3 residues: CASSSRAVSGNTIYF. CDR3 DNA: TGTGCCAGCAGCTCCAGGGCAGTCTCTGGAAACACCATATATTTT.

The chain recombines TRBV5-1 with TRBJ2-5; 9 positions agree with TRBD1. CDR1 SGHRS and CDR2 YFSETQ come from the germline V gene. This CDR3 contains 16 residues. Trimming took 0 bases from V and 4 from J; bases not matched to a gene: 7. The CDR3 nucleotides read TGCGCCAGCAGCTTGGCCTCGACAGGGGGATTAGAGACCCAGTACTTC. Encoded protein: CASSLASTGGLETQYF.

DNA of the CDR3: TGTGCCAGCATAAGACAGGGGGCGGACGAGCAGTACTTC. Protein product: CASIRQGADEQYF. The rearrangement joins TRBV5-6 to TRBJ2-7; 10 bases are a match to TRBD1. The junction had 5 bases not matched to a gene; V was cut back by 6 bases and J by 5 bases. Germline V gives CDR1 SGHDT, CDR2 YYEEEE. CDR3 length: 13 residues.

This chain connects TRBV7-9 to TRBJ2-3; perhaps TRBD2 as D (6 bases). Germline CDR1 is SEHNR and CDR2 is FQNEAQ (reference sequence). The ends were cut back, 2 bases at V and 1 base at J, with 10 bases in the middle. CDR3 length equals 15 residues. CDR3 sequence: CASSLMASGTDTQYF. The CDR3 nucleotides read TGTGCCAGCAGCTTAATGGCTAGCGGCACAGATACGCAGTATTTT. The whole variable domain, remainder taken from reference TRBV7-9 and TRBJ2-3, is DTGVSQNPRHKITKRGQNVTFRCDPISEHNRLYWYRQTLGQGPEFLTYFQNEAQLEKSRLLSDRFSAERPKGSFSTLEIQRTEQGDSAMYLCASSLMASGTDTQYFGPGTRLTVL.

The CDR3 DNA sequence: TGTGCCAGCAGGCTCTCCCCGGGACAGGGGGCCGCATATGGCTACACCTTC. Translated: CASRLSPGQGAAYGYTF. This sequence joins TRBV28 and TRBJ1-2; 12 bases are a match to TRBD1. The CDR3 sequence is 17 residues long. Losses at the gene ends were 6 bases for V and 5 bases for J; bases not matched to a gene: 13. CDR1 MDHEN and CDR2 SYDVKM come from the germline V gene.

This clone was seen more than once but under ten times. Here the CDR3 reads CASSSSSGYTDTQYF. DNA for the CDR3: TGTGCCAGCAGCTCTTCTAGCGGATACACAGATACGCAGTATTTT. The V call is TRBV5-6, the J call TRBJ2-3; 7 nucleotides line up with TRBD2. Germline lookup yields CDR1 SGHDT and CDR2 YYEEEE. The ends lost 3 bases at V and 2 bases at J; junction bases unmatched: 6. The CDR3 loop spans 15 amino acids.

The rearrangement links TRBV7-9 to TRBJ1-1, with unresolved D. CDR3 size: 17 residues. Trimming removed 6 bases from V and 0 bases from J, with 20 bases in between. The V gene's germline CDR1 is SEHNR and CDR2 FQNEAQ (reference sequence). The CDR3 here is CASSHRGDNHMNTEAFF. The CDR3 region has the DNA TGTGCCAGCAGTCACCGGGGTGATAATCATATGAACACTGAAGCTTTCTTT.

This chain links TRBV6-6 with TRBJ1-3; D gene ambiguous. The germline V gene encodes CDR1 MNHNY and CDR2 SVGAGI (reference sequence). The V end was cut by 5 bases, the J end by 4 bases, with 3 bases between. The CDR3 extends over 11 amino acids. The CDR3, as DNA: TGTGCCAGCAGTACAGGAAACACCATATATTTT. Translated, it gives CASSTGNTIYF.

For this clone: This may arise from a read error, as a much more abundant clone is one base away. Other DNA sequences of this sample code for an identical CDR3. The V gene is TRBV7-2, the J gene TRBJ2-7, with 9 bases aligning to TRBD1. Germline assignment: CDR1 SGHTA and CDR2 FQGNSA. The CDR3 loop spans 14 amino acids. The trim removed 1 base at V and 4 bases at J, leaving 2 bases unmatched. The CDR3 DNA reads TGTGCCAGCAGCTTAGTGGGACAGGGATACGAGCAGTACTTC. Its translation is CASSLVGQGYEQYF.

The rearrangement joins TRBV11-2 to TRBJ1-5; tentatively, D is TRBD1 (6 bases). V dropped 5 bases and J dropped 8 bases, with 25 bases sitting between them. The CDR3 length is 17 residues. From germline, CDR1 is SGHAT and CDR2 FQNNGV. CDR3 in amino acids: CASSPSRGQNPSKPQHF. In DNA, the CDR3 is TGTGCCAGCAGCCCCTCCAGGGGACAAAATCCGTCTAAGCCCCAGCATTTT.

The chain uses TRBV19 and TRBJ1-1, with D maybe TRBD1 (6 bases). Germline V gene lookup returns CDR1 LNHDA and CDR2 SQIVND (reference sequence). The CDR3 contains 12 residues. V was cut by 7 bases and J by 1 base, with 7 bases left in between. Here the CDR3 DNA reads TGTGCCAGTACGGACAGGAACACTGAAGCTTTCTTT. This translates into CASTDRNTEAFF.

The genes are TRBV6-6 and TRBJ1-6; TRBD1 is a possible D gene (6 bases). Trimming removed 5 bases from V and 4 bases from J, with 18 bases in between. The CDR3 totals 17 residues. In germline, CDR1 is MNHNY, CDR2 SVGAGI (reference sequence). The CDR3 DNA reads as TGTGCCAGCAGTCTTACAGGGTCTCCTCCTTATAATTCACCCCTCCACTTT. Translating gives CASSLTGSPPYNSPLHF.

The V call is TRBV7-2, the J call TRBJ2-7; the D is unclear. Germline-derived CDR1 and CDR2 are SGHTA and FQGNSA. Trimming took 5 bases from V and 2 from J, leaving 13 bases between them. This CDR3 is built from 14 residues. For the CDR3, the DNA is TGTGCCAGCAGCCAAGACTTCAGCGCCTACGAGCAGTACTTC. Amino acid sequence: CASSQDFSAYEQYF.

The DNA for the CDR3 is TGTGCCAGCAGTTTCCAGTCAGGGCGAGCTTTCTTT. Residues: CASSFQSGRAFF. J is TRBJ1-1 and V is TRBV12-3 or TRBV12-4; a weak D match, TRBD1 (5 bases). The length of the CDR3 is 12 residues. Trimming removed 3 bases at V and 10 bases at J, with 12 bases between.